The T cell receptor (beta chain) described here comes from a study of shared clonotypes between healthy human individuals. Assay: immunoSEQ multiplex PCR; the TCRdb copy retains only in-frame clones and omits some. The sample has about 960,000 clones; roughly 72% are singletons. With regard to this clone: Different DNA sequences within this sample yield the same CDR3.

The CDR3 length is 12 residues. Per germline, CDR1 SQVTM and CDR2 ANQGSEA. The ends were cut back, 4 bases at V and 4 bases at J, with 10 bases in the middle. The source is a man aged 18 to 30 in good health. Sequencing used memory CD4+ T cells sorted from blood. Subset defined: CD45RA-negative fraction. V gene TRBV29-1 combines with J gene TRBJ1-2, with a possible D match to TRBD1 (6 bases). The CDR3 DNA reads as TGCAGCGTTGTAAGGGGGTCCTATGGCTACACCTTC. Protein product: CSVVRGSYGYTF.